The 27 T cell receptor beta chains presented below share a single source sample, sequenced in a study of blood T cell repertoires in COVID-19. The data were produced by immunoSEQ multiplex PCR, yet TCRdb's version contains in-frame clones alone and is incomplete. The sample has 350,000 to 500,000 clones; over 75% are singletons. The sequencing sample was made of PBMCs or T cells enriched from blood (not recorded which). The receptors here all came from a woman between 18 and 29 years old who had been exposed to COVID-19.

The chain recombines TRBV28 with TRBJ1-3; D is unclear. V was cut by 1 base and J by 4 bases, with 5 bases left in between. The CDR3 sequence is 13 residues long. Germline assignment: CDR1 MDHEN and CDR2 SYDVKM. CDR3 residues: CASSLSFGNTIYF. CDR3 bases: TGTGCCAGCAGTTTATCCTTCGGAAACACCATATATTTT.

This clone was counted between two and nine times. CDR3 DNA: TGTGCCAGTACCGATACAGGGGGCCGCGATCAGCCCCAGCATTTT. Its translation is CASTDTGGRDQPQHF. The rearrangement joins TRBV19 to TRBJ1-5, with 9 bases matching TRBD1. With V trimmed by 7 bases and J by 5 bases, 9 bases remained unmatched. CDR1 and CDR2 from the germline V gene are LNHDA and SQIVND (reference sequence). This CDR3 region has 15 residues.

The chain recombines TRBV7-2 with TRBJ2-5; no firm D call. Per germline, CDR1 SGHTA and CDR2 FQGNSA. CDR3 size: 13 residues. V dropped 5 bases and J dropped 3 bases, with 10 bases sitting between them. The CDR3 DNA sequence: TGTGCCAGCAGCCCCTACTCGAAAGAGACCCAGTACTTC. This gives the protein CASSPYSKETQYF. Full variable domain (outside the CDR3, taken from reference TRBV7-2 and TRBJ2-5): GAGVSQSPSNKVTEKGKDVELRCDPISGHTALYWYRQSLGQGLEFLIYFQGNSAPDKSGLPSDRFSAERTGGSVSTLTIQRTQQEDSAVYLCASSPYSKETQYFGPGTRLLVL.

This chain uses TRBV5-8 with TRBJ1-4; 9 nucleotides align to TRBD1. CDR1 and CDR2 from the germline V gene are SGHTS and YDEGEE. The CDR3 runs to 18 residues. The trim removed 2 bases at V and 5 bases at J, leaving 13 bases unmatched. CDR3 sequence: CASSLLVGTGTGNEKLFF. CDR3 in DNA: TGTGCCAGCAGCTTATTGGTGGGGACCGGGACAGGGAATGAAAAACTGTTTTTT.

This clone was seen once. Here the CDR3 DNA reads TGTGCCAGCAGCTCGGGACAGGGGGGGAGTGAGAGCAATCAGCCCCAGCATTTT. Amino acids: CASSSGQGGSESNQPQHF. V usage is TRBV11-2 and J usage is TRBJ1-5, with 11 bases matching TRBD1. Germline lookup yields CDR1 SGHAT and CDR2 FQNNGV. V lost 4 bases, J lost 1 base, and 9 bases stayed unmatched. CDR3 length: 18 amino acids.

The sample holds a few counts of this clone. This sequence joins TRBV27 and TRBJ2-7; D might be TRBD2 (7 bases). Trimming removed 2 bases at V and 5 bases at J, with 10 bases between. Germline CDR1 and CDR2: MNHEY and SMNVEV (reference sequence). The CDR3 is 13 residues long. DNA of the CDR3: TGTGCCAGCAGTTTAAGGGGGGGGAACGAGCAGTACTTC. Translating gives CASSLRGGNEQYF.

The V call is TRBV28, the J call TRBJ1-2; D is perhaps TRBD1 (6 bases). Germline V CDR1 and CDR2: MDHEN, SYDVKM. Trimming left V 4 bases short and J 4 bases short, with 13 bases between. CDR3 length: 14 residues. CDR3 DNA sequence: TGTGCCAGCAGTTCGCCGACAGGTTTCTATGGCTACACCTTC. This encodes CASSSPTGFYGYTF.

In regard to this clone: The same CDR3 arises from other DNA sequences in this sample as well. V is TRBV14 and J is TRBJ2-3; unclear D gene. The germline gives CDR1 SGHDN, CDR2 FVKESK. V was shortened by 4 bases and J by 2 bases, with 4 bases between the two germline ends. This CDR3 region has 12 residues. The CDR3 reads CASSPFTDTQYF. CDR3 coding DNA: TGTGCCAGCAGCCCGTTCACAGATACGCAGTATTTT.

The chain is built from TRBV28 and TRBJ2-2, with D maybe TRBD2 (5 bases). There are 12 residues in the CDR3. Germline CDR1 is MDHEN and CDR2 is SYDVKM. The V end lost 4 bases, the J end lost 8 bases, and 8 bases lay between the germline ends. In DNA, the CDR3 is TGTGCCAGCAGTTCCAGGAGGGGGGAGCTGTTTTTT. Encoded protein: CASSSRRGELFF.

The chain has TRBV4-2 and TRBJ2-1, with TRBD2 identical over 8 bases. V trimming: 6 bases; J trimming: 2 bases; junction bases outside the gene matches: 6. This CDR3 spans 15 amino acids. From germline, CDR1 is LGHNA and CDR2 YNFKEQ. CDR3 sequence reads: CASRTGGLAYNEQFF. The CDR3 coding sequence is TGTGCCAGCAGAACGGGGGGGCTGGCCTACAATGAGCAGTTCTTC.

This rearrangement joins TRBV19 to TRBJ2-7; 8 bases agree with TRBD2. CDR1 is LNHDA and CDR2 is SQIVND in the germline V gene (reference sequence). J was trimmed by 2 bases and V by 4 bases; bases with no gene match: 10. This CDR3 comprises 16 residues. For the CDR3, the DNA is TGTGCCAGTAGTACCCTAAGCGGGAGTGGGACCTACGAGCAGTACTTC. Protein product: CASSTLSGSGTYEQYF.

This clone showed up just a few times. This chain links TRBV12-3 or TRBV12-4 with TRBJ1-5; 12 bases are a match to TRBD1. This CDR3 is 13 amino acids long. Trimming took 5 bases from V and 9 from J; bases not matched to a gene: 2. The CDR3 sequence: CASSGTGGRPQHF. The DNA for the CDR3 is TGTGCCAGCAGTGGGACAGGGGGCCGGCCCCAGCATTTT.

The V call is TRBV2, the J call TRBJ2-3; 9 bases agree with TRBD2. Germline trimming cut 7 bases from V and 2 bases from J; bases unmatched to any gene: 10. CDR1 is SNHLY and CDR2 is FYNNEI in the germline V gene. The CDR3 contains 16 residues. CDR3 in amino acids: CASIEEIAGATDTQYF. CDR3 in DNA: TGTGCCAGCATCGAGGAGATAGCGGGGGCCACAGATACGCAGTATTTT.

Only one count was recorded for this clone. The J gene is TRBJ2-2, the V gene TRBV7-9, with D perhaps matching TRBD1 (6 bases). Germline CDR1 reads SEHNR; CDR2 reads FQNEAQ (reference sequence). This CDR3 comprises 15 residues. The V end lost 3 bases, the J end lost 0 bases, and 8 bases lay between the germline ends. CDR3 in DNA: TGTGCCAGCAGCTTCGGACAGCCGAACACCGGGGAGCTGTTTTTT. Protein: CASSFGQPNTGELFF.

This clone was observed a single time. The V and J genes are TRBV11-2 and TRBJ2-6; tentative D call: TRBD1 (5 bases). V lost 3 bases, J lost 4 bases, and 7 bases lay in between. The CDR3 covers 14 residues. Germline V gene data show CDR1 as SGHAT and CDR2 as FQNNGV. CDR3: CASSFTGGANVLTF. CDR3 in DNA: TGTGCCAGCAGCTTCACAGGCGGGGCCAACGTCCTGACTTTC.

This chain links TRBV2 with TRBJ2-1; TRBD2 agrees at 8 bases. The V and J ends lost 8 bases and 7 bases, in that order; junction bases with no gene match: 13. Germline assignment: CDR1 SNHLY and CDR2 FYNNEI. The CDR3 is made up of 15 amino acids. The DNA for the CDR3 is TGTGCCAGCTGGGCGGACGGGGGGGCCGGAAATGAGCAGTTCTTC. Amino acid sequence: CASWADGGAGNEQFF.

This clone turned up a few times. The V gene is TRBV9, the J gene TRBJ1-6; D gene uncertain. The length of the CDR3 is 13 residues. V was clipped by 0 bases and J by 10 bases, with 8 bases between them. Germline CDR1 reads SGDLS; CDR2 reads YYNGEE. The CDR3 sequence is CASSVVSASPLHF. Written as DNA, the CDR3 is TGTGCCAGCAGCGTAGTATCAGCGTCACCCCTCCACTTT.

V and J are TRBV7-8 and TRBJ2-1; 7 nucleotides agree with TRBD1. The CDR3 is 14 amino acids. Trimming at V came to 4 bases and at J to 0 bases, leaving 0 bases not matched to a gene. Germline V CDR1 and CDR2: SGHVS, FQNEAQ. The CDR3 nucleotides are TGTGCCAGCAGCTCAGGGGGCTCCTACAATGAGCAGTTCTTC. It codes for CASSSGGSYNEQFF.

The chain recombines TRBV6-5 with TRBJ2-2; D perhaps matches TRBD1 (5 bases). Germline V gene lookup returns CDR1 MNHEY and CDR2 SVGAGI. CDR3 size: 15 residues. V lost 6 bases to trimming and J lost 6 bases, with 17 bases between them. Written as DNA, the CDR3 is TGTGCCAGCAGCCCCAGGGATCCGGACGCCGGGGAGCTGTTTTTT. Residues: CASSPRDPDAGELFF.

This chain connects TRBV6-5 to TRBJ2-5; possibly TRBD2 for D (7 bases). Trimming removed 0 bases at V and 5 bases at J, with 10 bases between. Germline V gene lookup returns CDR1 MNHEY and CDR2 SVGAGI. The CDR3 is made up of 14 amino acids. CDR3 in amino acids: CASSYSGGRETQYF. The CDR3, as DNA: TGTGCCAGCAGTTACTCGGGGGGGCGGGAGACCCAGTACTTC.

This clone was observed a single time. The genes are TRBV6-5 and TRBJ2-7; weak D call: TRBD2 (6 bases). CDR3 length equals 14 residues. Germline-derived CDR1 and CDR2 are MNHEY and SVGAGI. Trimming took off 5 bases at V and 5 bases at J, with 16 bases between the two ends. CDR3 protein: CASSRRATGDEQYF. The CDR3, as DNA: TGTGCCAGCAGTCGACGGGCCACGGGGGACGAGCAGTACTTC.

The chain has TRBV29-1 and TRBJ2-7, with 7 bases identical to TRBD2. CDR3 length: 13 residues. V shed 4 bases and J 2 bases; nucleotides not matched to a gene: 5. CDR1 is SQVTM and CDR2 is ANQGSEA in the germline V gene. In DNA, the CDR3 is TGCAGCGTTGTAGATCGGGAGGCCTACGAGCAGTACTTC. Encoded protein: CSVVDREAYEQYF.

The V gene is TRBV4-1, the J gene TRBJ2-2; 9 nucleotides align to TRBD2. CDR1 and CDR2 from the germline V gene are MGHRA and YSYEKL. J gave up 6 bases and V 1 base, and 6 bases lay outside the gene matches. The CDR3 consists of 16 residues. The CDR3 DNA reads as TGCGCCAGCAGCCAAGTAGCGGGAGTTGCCGCCGGGGAGCTGTTTTTT. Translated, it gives CASSQVAGVAAGELFF.

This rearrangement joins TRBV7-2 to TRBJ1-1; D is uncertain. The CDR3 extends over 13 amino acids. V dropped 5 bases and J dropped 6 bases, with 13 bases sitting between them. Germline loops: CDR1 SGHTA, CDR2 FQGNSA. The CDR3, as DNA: TGTGCCAGCAGCCGGACTTTGGATGCTGAAGCTTTCTTT. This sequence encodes CASSRTLDAEAFF.

The CDR3 loop reads CASSQDPPGVGTDTQYF. The DNA for the CDR3 is TGTGCCAGCAGCCAAGATCCCCCAGGGGTGGGCACAGATACGCAGTATTTT. The V and J genes are TRBV3-1 (or the pseudogene TRBV3-2) and TRBJ2-3, with a weak D call TRBD1 (6 bases). CDR3 length: 17 residues. V was cut by 0 bases and J by 1 base, with 14 bases left in between. Germline assignment: CDR1 LGHDT and CDR2 YNNKEL (reference sequence).

CDR3 sequence: CASSVEGQGAKEQYF. CDR3 nucleotides: TGTGCCAGCAGCGTAGAGGGACAGGGGGCGAAGGAGCAGTACTTC. The chain is built from TRBV9 and TRBJ2-7; 12 bases match TRBD1. Losses at the gene ends were 0 bases for V and 7 bases for J; bases not matched to a gene: 5. The length of the CDR3 is 15 residues. Per the germline V gene, CDR1 is SGDLS and CDR2 is YYNGEE.

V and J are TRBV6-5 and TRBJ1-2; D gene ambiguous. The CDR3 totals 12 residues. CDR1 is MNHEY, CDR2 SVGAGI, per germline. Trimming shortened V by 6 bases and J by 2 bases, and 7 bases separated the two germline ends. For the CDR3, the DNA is TGTGCCAGCAGCCGACTCAACTATGGCTACACCTTC. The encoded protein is CASSRLNYGYTF.